Given below is one T cell receptor (beta chain) in context. Its antigen is currently not known. No clone much larger than this one lies a single base away; base qualities are absent. This record comes from a study of T cells in Graves' hyperthyroidism and ophthalmopathy (dated by TCRdb to the late 2010s). Some background on the complete study: A discovery cohort of about 100 patients, roughly 43 with Graves' ophthalmopathy and approximately 57 with stable Graves' hyperthyroidism, was used to find distinguishing TCR V-J signatures. In roughly six Graves' hyperthyroidism patients, the study also compared T-cell repertoires from thyroid tissue with T-cell repertoires from blood. TCR Vbeta CDR3 sequencing of approximately 140 peripheral blood samples (43 ophthalmopathy, about 80 hyperthyroidism and roughly 17 progressor patients) is reported in the paper. Prospective prediction of ophthalmopathy was tested in an independent validation cohort consisting of some 19 hyperthyroidism patients and 15 to 17 patients who later progressed to ophthalmopathy. After blood sampling, hyperthyroidism patients were treated with methimazole at a starting dose of 30 mg daily, and ophthalmopathy patients were treated with high-dose intravenous methylprednisolone. The approximately 97 discovery patients were randomly divided into training and test sets at a 7:3 ratio. Overall results and qualifications from the work: A model built on a 13 V-J signature distinguished ophthalmopathy from stable hyperthyroidism, reaching 87.88% sensitivity and around 81% specificity in cross-validation and 80%/75% in testing. Sample size was not statistically predetermined, and investigators were not blinded to group allocation. Blood samples also contained most of the expanded thyroid clonotypes (frequency above 0.001), which suggests that blood repertoires may reflect thyroid immune responses. In validation, progression to ophthalmopathy was predicted by the model with nearly 71% sensitivity and 72% to 80% specificity, a median of 6.5 months before onset.

The CDR3 spans 15 residues, from the cysteine through the phenylalanine. This entry keeps only the CDR3 DNA: 45 bases, framed from base 1. In the germline V gene (reference sequence), CDR1 corresponds to SGHNT and CDR2 to YYREEE. A distance of 12 bases separates the germline ends of V and J, which lose 3 bases and 3 bases respectively. The TCR beta CDR3 regions were amplified from RNA transcripts. The TCR CDR3 was subjected to a first round of RT-PCR using the HTBI primer set and the Qiagen OneStep RT-PCR kit. Libraries were constructed in a second round of multiplex PCR, after which size selection and purification were performed. Sequencing of the libraries was done on an Illumina HiSeq2000 using paired-end 100 bp reads. The source study handled its data this way. SOAPnuke was used to process the raw data, removing reads that contained adapters or uncalled bases, had a mean Phred below 15, or lacked an exact match to the constant primer or identifier. High-quality paired reads were merged using COPE v1.2.5, and each unique nucleotide sequence was defined as a clonotype. MiTCR v1.1 was used to align the clonotypes against IMGT TRBV, TRBD and TRBJ reference segments. Only V-J combinations with frequency above 0.0001, covering about 99% of repertoires, were analysed. The TCS score was defined as the ratio of F50 (clonal expansion) to E x V (chaos), calculated using BLOSUM62-based TCRdist between CDR3 peptides within each V-J. Welch's t-statistics and random forest reduced around 520 V-J features to 10 to 15, which were used in a naive Bayes classifier (R e1071). Thyroid-blood repertoire similarity was quantified with the Morisita-Horn index. TCRdb trimmed public reads at Q25 via fastp, called clones via MiXCR and kept in-frame beta chains. Rows with a matching CDR3 protein are joined into one entry that keeps the most common DNA and genes. The V and J calls were not made by the authors but by TCRdb's processing. The sample contains about 580,000 distinct CDR3 sequences, around 42% of them found a single time. The biggest ten clones account for about 8% of the sample.

A patient counted as having stable Graves' hyperthyroidism if no progression to ophthalmopathy occurred over 18 months of follow-up. Hyperthyroidism patients were aged 18 to 65 years and newly diagnosed, with disease duration of less than 2 months. Any patient with an uncontrolled infection, another autoimmune disease, pregnancy or lactation was excluded. Diagnoses were established on the basis of clinical symptoms, serum thyroxine and TRAb, thyroid ultrasound, and orbital computed tomography. Trizol reagent was used to extract total RNA, and RNA quality was then checked on an Agilent 2100 Bioanalyzer.

Specimen: peripheral blood or thyroid tissue (not recorded which). The chain is assembled from TRBV5-4 and TRBJ2-2, with no D gene named confidently. This clonotype originated in a woman between 18 and 29 years old with Graves' hyperthyroidism. For the CDR3, the sequence is CASSSGPGYTGELFF. In nucleotide form, the sequence is TGTGCCAGCAGCTCCGGGCCCGGATACACCGGGGAGCTGTTTTTT.